This TCR beta chain was sequenced during a study of CD8 T cells in Susac syndrome (dated by TCRdb to between 2018 and 2020). Notes on the research overall: Of the Susac syndrome patients who were sequenced, eight or nine were in clinical remission while more than five had clinically active disease. At blood withdrawal, Susac syndrome patients were either therapy-naive, taking corticosteroids (in some cases with IVIg as well), or taking IVIg alone. Repertoire sequencing was used to test whether CD8+ T cell activation and differentiation in Susac syndrome was antigen driven.

With regard to this clonotype: This clone's antigen is unknown. Within one base of it there is no much larger clone, and no base qualities were kept.

RNA was extracted using the RNeasy kit, and roughly 0.5 to 1 microgram was reverse transcribed with random hexamers. TCR beta CDR3 regions were amplified with the immunoSEQ multiplex PCR assay covering 54 Vbeta and 13 Jbeta segments. PCR amplification bias was corrected by using a synthetic template baseline for primer optimization and computational correction. In the original analysis: Reads were annotated to V, D and J genes per IMGT and analyzed with immunoSEQ Analyzer, keeping only productive sequences. To calculate clonality, Shannon entropy was normalized by log2 of the number of productive unique sequences and then subtracted from one. Public and private clones were assessed among the 100 most prevalent clones of each patient and control. Susac-specific clones were defined as absent from healthy and MS cohorts, roughly 1,100 published viral clones and other ImmuneACCESS disease sequences. TCRdb took the public reads, trimmed them with fastp at Q25, ran MiXCR for clone calling and kept in-frame beta chains. Rows merge per CDR3 protein into single entries with the most common DNA and genes. These V and J calls derive from TCRdb rather than the authors' analysis. This sample holds 150,000 to 200,000 distinct CDR3 sequences; about 91% were observed only once. The ten largest clones take up about 0.1% of the sample.

Beyond this particular receptor, the publication reports: The number of individuals in the TCR sequencing and HLA analysis was acknowledged as relatively small. No clonal expansion was detected in the CD4+ T cell repertoire of Susac syndrome patients.

Peripheral blood CD8+ and CD4+ T cells from healthy donors, Susac syndrome patients and multiple sclerosis patients were profiled by high-throughput TCR beta sequencing. The Susac syndrome patients fulfilled recently defined diagnostic criteria for either definite or probable disease. Bulk CD8+ and CD4+ T cells were purified by magnetic negative isolation, while CD8+ TEMRA cells were enriched using FACS. Blood was collected in EDTA tubes and processed within 24 hours, with PBMCs isolated through density gradient centrifugation. PBMCs intended for TCR sequencing were frozen in liquid nitrogen and were later thawed in a 37 degrees C water bath. The sorted or isolated CD4+, CD8+ and CD8+ TEMRA cells reached a purity of at least 90%. For CDR1 and CDR2, the germline V gene lists MDHEN and SYDVKM. Trimming accounts for 4 bases at V and 3 bases at J, while the number of junction bases matched to no gene is 9. The CDR3 contains 16 residues, cysteine and phenylalanine counted. Only the CDR3 DNA stays, 48 bases, in frame from base 1.

The sequenced sample was CD4+ T cells from PBMCs. This receptor was obtained from a human donor with Susac syndrome. The rearranged chain carries TRBV28 and TRBJ2-3; 8 bases in the middle match TRBD1. The nucleotide sequence reads TGTGCCAGCAGTTCCACTTCAGGGGGCGGTACAGATACGCAGTATTTT. It is translated as CASSSTSGGGTDTQYF.